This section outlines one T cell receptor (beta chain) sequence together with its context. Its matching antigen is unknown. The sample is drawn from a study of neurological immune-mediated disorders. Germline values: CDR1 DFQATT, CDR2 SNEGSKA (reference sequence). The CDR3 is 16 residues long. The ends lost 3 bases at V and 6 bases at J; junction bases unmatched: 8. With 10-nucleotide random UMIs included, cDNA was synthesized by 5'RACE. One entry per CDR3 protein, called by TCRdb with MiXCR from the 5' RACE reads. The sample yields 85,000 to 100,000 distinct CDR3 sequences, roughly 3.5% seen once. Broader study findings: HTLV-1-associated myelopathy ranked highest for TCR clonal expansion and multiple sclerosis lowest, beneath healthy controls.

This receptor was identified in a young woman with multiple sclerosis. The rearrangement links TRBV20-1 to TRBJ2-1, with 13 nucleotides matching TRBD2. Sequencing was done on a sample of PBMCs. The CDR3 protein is CSASRPGLAGFNEQFF. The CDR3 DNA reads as TGCAGTGCTAGTCGACCGGGACTAGCGGGGTTCAATGAGCAGTTCTTC.